This T cell receptor beta chain was sequenced for a study of CD8 T cells in ankylosing spondylitis. Whole-study findings and limits: Disease-linked clones bore a CD8+ phenotype and were relatively rare in peripheral blood. Made up of eight highly homologous variants, a TCR beta motif appeared characteristic of ankylosing spondylitis blood. There were earlier reports of some motif variants in reactive arthritis synovial fluid and blood.

A single record per CDR3 protein comes from TCRdb applying MiXCR to the 5' RACE reads. The data contain under 250,000 distinct CDR3 sequences, roughly 32% of them seen just once; the ten biggest clones take up around 4.2%. This CDR3 has 13 residues. Trimming removed 6 bases at V and 3 bases at J, with 12 bases between. A word on this clonotype: Its target is unknown.

The rearrangement joins TRBV12-3 or TRBV12-4 to TRBJ2-7; weak D call: TRBD1 (5 bases). The TCR originated in a male donor with ankylosing spondylitis or in good health (not recorded which). The material sequenced was blood, either unsorted or a sorted T cell fraction (not recorded which). The CDR3 nucleotides are TGTGCCAGCAGGCCCAGGGTTAGCTACGAGCAGTACTTC. Amino acids: CASRPRVSYEQYF.